This T cell receptor (beta chain) was captured in a study of cytomegalovirus exposure and HLA in healthy donors. The overall study: In a later analysis, it was reported that the 120 or so validation repertoires had been produced on the same platform as the 500 to 850 repertoires belonging to the first cohort.

Whole-study findings and limits: Specificity of a few CMV-associated chains for CMV antigens was verified in vitro. Cytomegalovirus association was listed for 164 TCR beta chains.

The data were produced by immunoSEQ multiplex PCR, yet TCRdb's version contains in-frame clones alone and is incomplete. The sample contains 100,000 to 150,000 clones, roughly nine tenths of which appear only once. For this clone: Its antigen is not identified.

Material for sequencing was PBMCs. This clonotype was obtained from a woman in her late teens or twenties in good health and CMV-seronegative.

The DNA of the CDR3 is TGTGCCAGCAGCTTATCCCCGACGGGTGAAGCTTTCTTT. Protein: CASSLSPTGEAFF. This chain links TRBV7-3 with TRBJ1-1; D gene ambiguous. Trimming stripped 2 bases from V and 7 bases from J, with 11 bases between. CDR1 and CDR2 (germline): SGHTA, FQGTGA. This CDR3 is 13 amino acids long.